The 15 T cell receptor beta chains given below trace back to one sample, sequenced in a study of human T cells and chemical hapten exposure. Noted time point: patch test 2, 6 weeks after DPC sensitization. Described treatment: therapeutic diphenylcyclopropenone sensitization with weekly scalp DPC. Someone pulled total RNA out of unfractionated whole blood. One entry per CDR3 protein, called by TCRdb with MiXCR from the RACE reads. Of 35,000 to 45,000 distinct CDR3 sequences in the sample, approximately 9.6% are singletons; the top ten hold around 15%. Here the sequenced sample was whole blood, taken in connection with sensitization to the hapten diphenylcyclopropenone (DPC). The origin of the receptors is a woman aged 25 to 45 with alopecia areata. Some clones in this sample may be carry-over from other donors' samples.

This clonotype was found many times. The rearrangement joins TRBV12-3 or TRBV12-4 to TRBJ2-3; 12 nucleotides agree with TRBD1. The CDR3 spans 17 residues. The junction had 14 bases not matched to a gene; V was cut back by 6 bases and J by 7 bases. CDR3 coding DNA: TGTGCCAGCAGCCTCGAAACCGGGACAGGGGGCAGAAATACGCAGTATTTT. The encoded protein is CASSLETGTGGRNTQYF.

This clonotype was observed a few times. One junction end does not reproduce the germline sequence, and a read error may be involved. The chain couples TRBV6-2 or TRBV6-3 to TRBJ2-7; 9 bases agree with TRBD1. The CDR3 consists of 16 residues. Germline V lookup: CDR1 MNHEY, CDR2 SVGEGT. The CDR3 DNA follows: TGTACCAGCAGCCAGGACAGGGGATGGAGCTCCTACGAGCAGTACTTC. Amino acids: CTSSQDRGWSSYEQYF.

This clonotype was detected only a few times. The gene calls are TRBV5-1 and TRBJ1-5; a weak D match, TRBD1 (5 bases). The CDR3 consists of 15 residues. The germline gives CDR1 SGHRS, CDR2 YFSETQ. The V end lost 0 bases, the J end lost 0 bases, and 7 bases lay between the germline ends. CDR3 in DNA: TGCGCCAGCAGCTTGGAGGGGTATAGCAATCAGCCCCAGCATTTT. It is translated as CASSLEGYSNQPQHF.

This clonotype occurred many times. The chain carries TRBV11-2 and TRBJ2-3; D unclear. Between the trimmed V and J ends, which lost 1 base and 0 bases, there was a span of 11 bases. Germline CDR1 reads SGHAT; CDR2 reads FQNNGV. This CDR3 is built from 16 residues. The DNA of the CDR3 is TGTGCCAGCAGCTTAGCGGGCGGACCTAGCACAGATACGCAGTATTTT. Its protein is CASSLAGGPSTDTQYF.

The chain joins TRBV4-3 to TRBJ1-2; the D gene is possibly TRBD1 (6 bases). Looked up from germline, CDR1 is LGHNA and CDR2 is YSLEER. CDR3 length: 16 residues. Trimming removed 0 bases from V and 4 bases from J, with 15 bases in between. DNA of the CDR3: TGCGCCAGCAGCCAAGATGTACAGGGAAGAATCTATGGCTACACCTTC. Protein: CASSQDVQGRIYGYTF.

This clonotype has more than one count but fewer than ten. J is TRBJ2-7 and V is TRBV27; unclear D gene. V was shortened by 6 bases and J by 3 bases, with 12 bases between the two germline ends. This CDR3 region has 13 residues. The germline V gene encodes CDR1 MNHEY and CDR2 SMNVEV (reference sequence). The CDR3: CASRPKGLYEQYF. DNA for the CDR3: TGTGCCAGCAGGCCCAAAGGTCTCTACGAGCAGTACTTC.

In its sample, this clonotype was seen a few times. This chain uses TRBV11-2 with TRBJ2-1, with 9 nucleotides matching TRBD1. V was clipped by 5 bases and J by 4 bases; unmatched bases: 6. Germline CDR1 SGHAT, CDR2 FQNNGV. The CDR3 covers 15 residues. CDR3: CASSKRTGDYNEQFF. The CDR3 coding sequence is TGTGCCAGCAGCAAAAGGACAGGGGATTACAATGAGCAGTTCTTC.

The chain carries TRBV12-3 or TRBV12-4 and TRBJ2-3; 8 bases match TRBD1. V was clipped by 7 bases and J by 1 base; unmatched bases: 7. The CDR3 consists of 15 residues. CDR3 sequence reads: CASTVQGAGTDTQYF. In DNA, the CDR3 is TGTGCCAGCACCGTCCAGGGGGCAGGCACAGATACGCAGTATTTT.

The chain combines TRBV11-2 with TRBJ1-6; D may be TRBD1 (5 bases). Germline loops: CDR1 SGHAT, CDR2 FQNNGV. There are 16 residues in the CDR3. V shed 3 bases and J shed 6 bases, with 15 bases lying between them. The CDR3 loop reads CASSFLPGLINSPLHF. The CDR3 DNA is TGTGCCAGCAGCTTCTTACCGGGGCTGATTAATTCACCCCTCCACTTT.

This clonotype was seen many times. The rearrangement joins TRBV12-3 or TRBV12-4 to TRBJ2-5, with D maybe TRBD2 (5 bases). CDR3 length: 14 residues. V lost 6 bases and J lost 9, with 20 bases in between. The CDR3 DNA sequence: TGTGCCAGCAGCGACGGGCGGGTTCCCTGGGCCCAGTACTTC. Its protein is CASSDGRVPWAQYF.

This clonotype was observed a few times. V gene TRBV6-5 combines with J gene TRBJ2-7, with 8 positions matching TRBD1. Germline trimming cut 10 bases from V and 6 bases from J; bases unmatched to any gene: 5. The CDR3 is 11 amino acids. Germline V gene sequence: CDR1 MNHEY, CDR2 SVGAGI. The CDR3, as DNA: TGTGCCACTGACAGGGGCGGCGAGCAGTACTTC. Its protein is CATDRGGEQYF.

In regard to this clonotype: The junction and the germline gene differ at one end; a read error may be behind it. This CDR3 reads CASSPEASGTTIYF. The CDR3 nucleotides are TGTGCCAGCAGCCCGGAGGCGTCTGGAACCACCATATATTTT. J is TRBJ1-3 and V is TRBV11-2; no firm D call. This CDR3 region has 14 residues. Germline V gene lookup returns CDR1 SGHAT and CDR2 FQNNGV.

This clonotype came up many times. The V call is TRBV6-6, the J call TRBJ1-2; 7 nucleotides match TRBD1. Germline V CDR1 and CDR2: MNHNY, SVGAGI (reference sequence). There are 13 residues in the CDR3. V shed 6 bases, J shed 3 bases, and the junction held 4 bases outside the gene matches. CDR3 residues: CASSPTGDYGYTF. The CDR3 coding sequence is TGTGCCAGCAGCCCTACAGGGGACTATGGCTACACCTTC.

This clonotype was seen a few times. The chain employs TRBV5-1 and TRBJ2-2; no reliable D call. V lost 4 bases and J lost 1, with 5 bases in between. CDR3 length equals 13 residues. Germline CDR1 is SGHRS and CDR2 is YFSETQ. CDR3 sequence (DNA): TGCGCCAGCAGCGAAGTGAACACCGGGGAGCTGTTTTTT. Amino acids: CASSEVNTGELFF.

The J gene is TRBJ2-7, the V gene TRBV7-8, with 7 bases that match TRBD1. This CDR3 has 15 amino acids. CDR1 and CDR2 from the germline V gene are SGHVS and FQNEAQ. V lost 4 bases and J lost 3; bases outside the gene matches: 9. The CDR3 DNA reads TGTGCCAGCAGCTACAAGACTGGACAGGACTACGAGCAGTACTTC. Its translation: CASSYKTGQDYEQYF.